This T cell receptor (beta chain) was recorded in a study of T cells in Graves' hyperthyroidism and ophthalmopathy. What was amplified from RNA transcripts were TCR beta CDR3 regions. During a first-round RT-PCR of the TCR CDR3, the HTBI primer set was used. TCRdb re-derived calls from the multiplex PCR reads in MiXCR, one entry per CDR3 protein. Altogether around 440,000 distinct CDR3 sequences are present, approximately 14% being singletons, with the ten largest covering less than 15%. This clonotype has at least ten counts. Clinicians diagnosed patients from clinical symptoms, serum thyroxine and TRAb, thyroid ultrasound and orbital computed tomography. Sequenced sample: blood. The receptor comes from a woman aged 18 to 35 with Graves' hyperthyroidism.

The CDR3 region is CASSDPGTGRVAEAFF. Here the CDR3 DNA reads TGTGCCAGCAGTGACCCTGGGACCGGCCGGGTCGCGGAAGCTTTCTTT. J is TRBJ1-1 and V is TRBV12-3 or TRBV12-4; the D gene is possibly TRBD1 (5 bases). Trimming cost V 5 bases and J 8 bases, with 24 bases left between them. This CDR3 is built from 16 residues.